Listed below are T cell receptor beta chains from one sample, sequenced in a study of cytomegalovirus exposure and HLA in healthy donors. The table came from immunoSEQ multiplex PCR; TCRdb's copy has only in-frame clones and leaves some out. The data contain 66,000 or so clones, around 92% of them singletons. Material: PBMCs. The receptors come from a man under 40 in good health and CMV-seropositive. Each CDR3 is given with its conserved first and last residue. A D gene is named only where the DNA matches it firmly. Clone size appears in some rows only: once, few, many, or a class for an expanded clone.

CASSIEYTTEAFF	TGTGCCAGTAGTATAGAGTACACGACTGAAGCTTTCTTT	TRBV19	TRBJ1-1	.	.
CASSPGGRTDTQYF	TGTGCCAGCAGCCCGGGGGGGAGAACAGATACGCAGTATTTT	TRBV11-1	TRBJ2-3	once	TRBD2
CASISPPADITEAFF	TGTGCCAGCATCTCCCCTCCGGCGGACATCACTGAAGCTTTCTTT	TRBV6-5	TRBJ1-1	.	.
CASMGRVIAEAFF	TGTGCCAGCATGGGGAGGGTAATCGCTGAAGCTTTCTTT	TRBV25-1	TRBJ1-1	.	.
CASSDWRDRGFEQPQHF	TGTGCCAGCAGTGACTGGCGGGACAGGGGTTTTGAGCAGCCCCAGCATTTT	TRBV6-1	TRBJ1-5	.	TRBD1
CASSLDGAGGPYEQYF	TGCGCCAGCAGCTTGGATGGGGCGGGAGGACCCTACGAGCAGTACTTC	TRBV5-1	TRBJ2-7	few	TRBD2
CASSLITSGYNEQFF	TGTGCCAGCAGTTTAATAACTAGCGGGTACAATGAGCAGTTCTTC	TRBV28	TRBJ2-1	.	TRBD2
CASSEGSSNTGELFF	TGCGCCAGCTCCGAGGGCTCCTCGAACACCGGGGAGCTGTTTTTT	TRBV10-1	TRBJ2-2	.	.
CASSESNDRGHTDTQYF	TGTGCCAGCAGTGAATCGAACGACAGGGGGCATACAGATACGCAGTATTTT	TRBV25-1	TRBJ2-3	.	TRBD1
CASSSGGRAADTQYF	TGTGCCAGCAGTTCGGGCGGGAGGGCCGCAGATACGCAGTATTTT	TRBV28	TRBJ2-3	.	TRBD2
CASSSGLWSQPQHF	TGTGCCAGCAGTTCAGGGTTGTGGAGTCAGCCCCAGCATTTT	TRBV28	TRBJ1-5	.	.
CASSLANSGRYEQYF	TGCGCCAGCAGCTTGGCCAATAGCGGGAGATACGAGCAGTACTTC	TRBV5-1	TRBJ2-7	.	TRBD2
CASGALAKNIQYF	TGTGCCAGCGGGGCTCTAGCCAAAAACATTCAGTACTTC	TRBV6-6	TRBJ2-4	.	.
CASSLLGLAGGEQYF	TGTGCCAGCAGCTTACTAGGACTAGCGGGAGGCGAGCAGTACTTC	TRBV5-8	TRBJ2-7	few	TRBD2
CASSLGTGDTGNTIYF	TGCGCCAGCAGCTTGGGGACAGGGGATACTGGAAACACCATATATTTT	TRBV5-1	TRBJ1-3	.	TRBD1
CASSFSTASNYGYTF	TGTGCCAGCAGCTTTAGTACAGCCTCTAACTATGGCTACACCTTC	TRBV5-6	TRBJ1-2	.	.
CAWSVGGLYGYTF	TGTGCCTGGAGTGTAGGCGGTCTCTATGGCTACACCTTC	TRBV30	TRBJ1-2	.	.
CASSFPGQNTEAFF	TGTGCCAGCAGCTTTCCGGGACAGAACACTGAAGCTTTCTTT	TRBV11-3	TRBJ1-1	.	.
CASSVAPAGATDTQYF	TGTGCCAGCAGCGTAGCCCCAGCGGGAGCCACAGATACGCAGTATTTT	TRBV9	TRBJ2-3	.	TRBD2
CASSIDERGTTDTQYF	TGTGCCAGTAGTATAGACGAGCGGGGGACCACAGATACGCAGTATTTT	TRBV19	TRBJ2-3	.	TRBD2
CASSLWDGRAWEQYF	TGTGCCAGCAGCTTATGGGACGGGAGGGCCTGGGAGCAGTACTTC	TRBV13	TRBJ2-7	.	TRBD2
CASSRYNEQFF	TGTGCCAGCAGTCGTTACAATGAGCAGTTCTTC	TRBV28	TRBJ2-1	.	.
CASSFLTAFGNEQFF	TGCGCCAGCAGCTTTCTGACAGCCTTCGGCAATGAGCAGTTCTTC	TRBV5-1	TRBJ2-1	.	.
CASSFPDRANYGYTF	TGTGCCAGCAGCTTCCCAGACAGAGCTAACTATGGCTACACCTTC	TRBV5-6	TRBJ1-2	.	.
CASSPSGPGGNTIYF	TGTGCCAGCTCACCCAGTGGGCCTGGTGGAAACACCATATATTTT	TRBV18	TRBJ1-3	.	.
CASRGGGETQYF	TGTGCCAGCAGAGGCGGGGGAGAGACCCAGTACTTC	TRBV6-6	TRBJ2-5	.	TRBD2
CASTSRGSNQPQHF	TGTGCCAGCACTTCCAGGGGAAGCAATCAGCCCCAGCATTTT	TRBV28	TRBJ1-5	once	.
CASSPRAGARTYNEQFF	TGTGCCAGCAGCCCCCGAGCGGGGGCAAGAACCTACAATGAGCAGTTCTTC	TRBV14	TRBJ2-1	.	TRBD2
CASSLKGTGLTDTQYF	TGTGCCAGCAGCTTAAAAGGGACAGGACTCACAGATACGCAGTATTTT	TRBV7-3	TRBJ2-3	.	TRBD1
CASSYRTSGSGDTQYF	TGTGCCAGCAGTTACCGGACTAGCGGGAGCGGAGATACGCAGTATTTT	TRBV2	TRBJ2-3	.	TRBD2
CASSPLGTGSTDTQYF	TGTGCCAGCAGCCCTCTCGGGACAGGGAGCACAGATACGCAGTATTTT	TRBV14	TRBJ2-3	.	TRBD1
CASNPEGTAGREQYF	TGTGCCAGCAATCCAGAGGGCACCGCCGGACGCGAGCAGTACTTC	TRBV7-2	TRBJ2-7	.	.
CASSFVRGYRDYGYTF	TGTGCCAGCAGCTTTGTCAGGGGCTATCGGGACTATGGCTACACCTTC	TRBV5-4	TRBJ1-2	.	.
CSVPGSNFNYGYTF	TGCAGCGTGCCCGGGTCTAACTTCAACTATGGCTACACCTTC	TRBV29-1	TRBJ1-2	once	.
CAWTRGAGELFF	TGTGCCTGGACCAGGGGTGCCGGGGAGCTGTTTTTT	TRBV30	TRBJ2-2	.	.
CASSIRQESNQPQHF	TGTGCCAGTAGTATACGACAGGAGAGCAATCAGCCCCAGCATTTT	TRBV19	TRBJ1-5	.	.
CATSEDGQGQETQYF	TGTGCCACCAGCGAAGATGGACAGGGGCAAGAGACCCAGTACTTC	TRBV15	TRBJ2-5	.	TRBD1
CASSSGTSGTYEQYF	TGTGCCAGCAGTTCCGGGACTAGCGGTACCTACGAGCAGTACTTC	TRBV28	TRBJ2-7	.	TRBD2
CASSRQTEAFF	TGTGCCAGCAGCCGACAGACGGAAGCTTTCTTT	TRBV6-5	TRBJ1-1	.	.
CASSQTSGRAYEQYF	TGCGCCAGCAGCCAGACTAGCGGGAGGGCATACGAGCAGTACTTC	TRBV5-1	TRBJ2-7	.	TRBD2
CATSRDAGQETQYF	TGTGCCACCAGCAGAGATGCAGGGCAAGAGACCCAGTACTTC	TRBV15	TRBJ2-5	.	.
CASSLEGEGETQYF	TGCGCCAGCAGCTTGGAGGGGGAGGGCGAGACCCAGTACTTC	TRBV5-1	TRBJ2-5	once	.
CASGSEDNRASGRTDTQYF	TGTGCTAGTGGTTCCGAAGACAACCGGGCTAGCGGGAGGACAGATACGCAGTATTTT	TRBV12-5	TRBJ2-3	.	TRBD2
CASSKGRQGGVAFF	TGTGCCAGCAGTAAAGGAAGACAGGGGGGCGTGGCTTTCTTT	TRBV2	TRBJ1-1	.	TRBD1
CASSLRAGPNTEAFF	TGTGCCAGCAGCTTAAGGGCAGGGCCGAACACTGAAGCTTTCTTT	TRBV7-6	TRBJ1-1	.	.
CASSSGTGFQETQYF	TGTGCCAGCAGCTCGGGGACAGGGTTCCAAGAGACCCAGTACTTC	TRBV6-5	TRBJ2-5	.	TRBD1
CASSLVRDTEAFF	TGTGCCAGCAGCTTAGTCAGGGACACTGAAGCTTTCTTT	TRBV11-2	TRBJ1-1	.	.
CASSQEQREFNEQFF	TGTGCCAGCAGCCAAGAACAGCGGGAGTTTAATGAGCAGTTCTTC	TRBV4-2	TRBJ2-1	.	TRBD2
CASWEGQGNYGYTF	TGTGCCAGCTGGGAAGGACAGGGGAACTATGGCTACACCTTC	TRBV27	TRBJ1-2	.	TRBD1
CASSLVSSGRHVIDEQYF	TGTGCCAGCAGCTTAGTTTCTAGCGGGAGGCATGTAATCGACGAGCAGTACTTC	TRBV7-2	TRBJ2-7	.	TRBD2
CASNRGSGSNEQFF	TGCGCCAGCAACCGCGGGAGTGGGTCCAATGAGCAGTTCTTC	TRBV10-1	TRBJ2-1	.	TRBD2